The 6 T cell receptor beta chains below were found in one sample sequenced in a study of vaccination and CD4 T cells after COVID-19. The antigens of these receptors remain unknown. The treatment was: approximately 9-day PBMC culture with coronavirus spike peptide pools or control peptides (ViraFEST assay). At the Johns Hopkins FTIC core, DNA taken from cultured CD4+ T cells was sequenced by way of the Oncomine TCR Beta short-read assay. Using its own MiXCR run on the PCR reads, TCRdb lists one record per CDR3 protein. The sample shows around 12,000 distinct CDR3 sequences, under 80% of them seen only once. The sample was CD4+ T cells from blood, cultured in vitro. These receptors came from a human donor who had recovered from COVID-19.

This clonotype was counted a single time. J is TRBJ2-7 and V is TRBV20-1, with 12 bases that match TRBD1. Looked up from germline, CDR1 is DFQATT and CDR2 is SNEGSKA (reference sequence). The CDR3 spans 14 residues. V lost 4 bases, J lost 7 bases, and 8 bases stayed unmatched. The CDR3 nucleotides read TGCAGTGCTACACCGGGACAGGGGGCTGGTGAGCAGTACTTC. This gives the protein CSATPGQGAGEQYF.

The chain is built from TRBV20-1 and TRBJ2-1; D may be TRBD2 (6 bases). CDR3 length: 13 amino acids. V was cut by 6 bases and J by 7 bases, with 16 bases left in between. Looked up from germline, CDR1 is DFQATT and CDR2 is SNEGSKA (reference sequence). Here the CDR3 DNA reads TGCAGTGCCCGGGACTTCCGAGGGAATGAGCAGTTCTTC. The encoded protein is CSARDFRGNEQFF.

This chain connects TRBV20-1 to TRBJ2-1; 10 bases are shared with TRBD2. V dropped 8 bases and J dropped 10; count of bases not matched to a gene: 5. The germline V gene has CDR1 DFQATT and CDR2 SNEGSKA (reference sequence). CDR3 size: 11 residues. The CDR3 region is CSLDSGREQFF. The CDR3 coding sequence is TGCAGTCTTGATAGCGGGAGGGAGCAGTTCTTC.

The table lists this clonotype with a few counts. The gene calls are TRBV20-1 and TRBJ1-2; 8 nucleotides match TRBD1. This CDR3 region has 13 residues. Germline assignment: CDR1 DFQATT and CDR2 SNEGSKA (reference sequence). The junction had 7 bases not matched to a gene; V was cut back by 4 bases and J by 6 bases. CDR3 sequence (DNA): TGCAGTGCTAATACGGGACAGGTCGATGGCTACACCTTC. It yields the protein CSANTGQVDGYTF.

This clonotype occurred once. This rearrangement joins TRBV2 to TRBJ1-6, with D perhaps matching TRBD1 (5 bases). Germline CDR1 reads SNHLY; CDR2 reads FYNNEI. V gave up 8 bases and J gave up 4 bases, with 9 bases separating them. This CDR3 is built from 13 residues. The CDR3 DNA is TGTGCCAGCTTGTGGGGGTATAATTCACCCCTCCACTTT. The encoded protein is CASLWGYNSPLHF.

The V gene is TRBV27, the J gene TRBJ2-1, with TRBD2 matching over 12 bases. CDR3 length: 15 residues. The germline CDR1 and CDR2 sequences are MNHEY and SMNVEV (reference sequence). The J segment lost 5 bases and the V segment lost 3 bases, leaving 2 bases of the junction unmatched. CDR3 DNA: TGTGCCAGCAGTTTCACTAGCGGGAGGCACAATGAGCAGTTCTTC. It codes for CASSFTSGRHNEQFF.